A single T cell receptor beta chain is shown here with its context. Naive CD8 cells were CD45RO-negative, positively selected for CCR7, excluding terminally differentiated effector memory CD45RA+ cells. The sample comes from a study of shared clonotypes between healthy human individuals. Germline CDR1 reads MNHEY; CDR2 reads SVGAGI. V shed 7 bases and J shed 6 bases, with 8 bases lying between them. The CDR3 consists of 11 residues. Sequencing used immunoSEQ multiplex PCR; TCRdb keeps in-frame clones, though not all of them. Found here are under 600,000 clones, more than 95% of them singletons; the top ten hold approximately 0.33%.

The receptor was isolated from a man aged 30-40 years in good health. The source material was naive CD8+ T cells sorted from blood. This sequence joins TRBV6-5 and TRBJ2-3; tentative D call: TRBD2 (5 bases). CDR3 sequence (DNA): TGTGCCAGCACCGGAGGCGATACGCAGTATTTT. Translated, it gives CASTGGDTQYF.